This T cell receptor (beta chain) was sequenced during a study of cytomegalovirus exposure and HLA in healthy donors. Overall study context: Inside one of the first data releases sat 75 million to 100 million unique TCRs taken from HLA-typed donors.

This clone has just a few counts. The antigen is undetermined. The germline V gene encodes CDR1 SGHTA and CDR2 FQGTGA. The CDR3 is made up of 13 amino acids. V was trimmed by 5 bases and J by 2 bases, leaving 8 bases between them. Study-level points and caveats: Common viral pathogens seemed to be connected with several of the most significant clusters, according to a later analysis. The authors later found most CMV-associated TCR beta chains appeared HLA-restricted.

Amplification used 60 Vbeta primers and 13 Jbeta primers. Methods used by the authors: In a later analysis, the count reached about 75 million unique TCR beta chains, with roughly 12 million shared. Using immunoSEQ multiplex PCR, the repertoire was profiled, and TCRdb retains in-frame clones only, with some absent. The V and J calls and the clone size are those of that table, but D and trimming were determined from the DNA. This repertoire shows about 210,000 clones, around 78% found once; its top ten account for over 12%. The TCR was taken from a woman younger than 45 in good health and CMV-seropositive. V and J are TRBV7-3 and TRBJ2-3, with unresolved D. Material for sequencing was PBMCs. CDR3 residues: CASSPLNTDTQYF. The CDR3 DNA is TGTGCCAGCAGCCCCTTAAACACAGATACGCAGTATTTT.